A selection of T cell receptor beta chains follows, all from one sample in a study of a mutant IDH1 vaccine in newly diagnosed glioma. The repertoire was sequenced with immunoSEQ multiplex PCR; TCRdb's copy has only in-frame clones and lacks some. Here the sample spans approximately 82,000 clones, 85% being singletons. Their antigen targets remain unknown. Sample: PBMCs, taken from a glioma patient whose treatment included an IDH1 peptide vaccine. The receptor set was obtained from a man aged 25-45 years with glioma. Some clones in this sample may be carry-over from other donors' samples. The CDR3 runs from the conserved cysteine through the conserved F or W. D genes are given only for firm matches. Clone sizes are given selectively: once, few, many, or a class where the clone is expanded.

>TRBJ2-3|TRBV7-9|NA|NA
CASSQDRRITDTQYF
TGTGCCAGCAGCCAAGATCGGAGGATTACAGATACGCAGTATTTT
>TRBJ1-1|TRBV21-1|NA|once
CASGGNTEAFF
TGTGCCAGTGGGGGGAACACTGAAGCTTTCTTT
>TRBJ2-7|TRBV7-8|NA|NA
CASSFARAYEQYF
TGTGCCAGCAGCTTTGCCCGGGCCTACGAGCAGTACTTC
>TRBJ1-1|TRBV6-6|NA|NA
CASSFLGYTEAFF
TGTGCCAGCAGTTTTTTGGGGTACACTGAAGCTTTCTTT
>TRBJ2-4|TRBV2|TRBD1|few
CATRTGENIQYF
TGTGCCACCAGGACAGGCGAAAACATTCAGTACTTC
>TRBJ1-5|TRBV19|TRBD1|NA
CATRGIVNQPQHF
TGTGCCACCAGGGGGATTGTAAATCAGCCCCAGCATTTT
>TRBJ1-1|TRBV2|TRBD1|NA
CASRGTGGGTEAFF
TGTGCCAGCAGGGGTACAGGGGGCGGAACTGAAGCTTTCTTT
>TRBJ1-4|TRBV5-1|NA|NA
CASSPNGLENEKLFF
TGCGCCAGCAGCCCGAACGGTTTGGAAAATGAAAAACTGTTTTTT
>TRBJ2-1|TRBV15|TRBD2|NA
CATSRDASAGAGNEQFF
TGTGCCACCAGCAGAGATGCGAGTGCGGGAGCGGGGAATGAGCAGTTCTTC
>TRBJ2-3|TRBV28|TRBD2|NA
CASSSTLAADTQYF
TGTGCCAGCAGTTCCACCCTAGCGGCAGATACGCAGTATTTT
>TRBJ1-4|TRBV13|TRBD1|NA
CASSQATGGNEKLFF
TGTGCCAGCAGCCAGGCGACAGGGGGTAATGAAAAACTGTTTTTT
>TRBJ1-3|TRBV27|NA|NA
CASSLVPGRRSTIYF
TGTGCCAGCAGTTTAGTGCCCGGGCGAAGAAGCACCATATATTTT
>TRBJ2-4|TRBV4-3|NA|NA
CASSQSQRHIQYF
TGCGCCAGCAGCCAATCCCAGAGGCACATTCAGTACTTC
>TRBJ2-1|TRBV27|NA|NA
CASSPSSSYNEQFF
TGTGCCAGCAGTCCATCGAGCTCCTACAATGAGCAGTTCTTC
>TRBJ1-1|TRBV6-6|TRBD1|NA
CASSTRDSGTEAFF
TGTGCCAGCAGTACAAGGGACAGTGGGACTGAAGCTTTCTTT
>TRBJ1-6|TRBV30|NA|NA
CAWSRGQRNGAPLHF
TGTGCCTGGAGTCGCGGTCAGAGGAACGGGGCACCCCTCCACTTT
>TRBJ1-1|TRBV7-9|NA|NA
CASSPSRRNTEAFF
TGTGCCAGCAGCCCTAGCCGACGAAACACTGAAGCTTTCTTT
>TRBJ1-1|TRBV11-2|NA|NA
CASSMTLKAFF
TGTGCCAGCAGCATGACCCTGAAGGCTTTCTTT
>TRBJ2-5|TRBV12-5|NA|NA
CASGPDSQETQYF
TGTGCTAGTGGTCCGGACAGCCAAGAGACCCAGTACTTC
>TRBJ2-1|TRBV11-2|NA|NA
CASSLRYNSGNEQFF
TGTGCCAGCAGCTTAAGGTATAATAGCGGCAATGAGCAGTTCTTC
>TRBJ2-1|TRBV27|NA|few
CASSLFTRRSDEQFF
TGTGCCAGCAGTTTATTTACGCGGCGATCGGATGAGCAGTTCTTC
>TRBJ2-7|TRBV27|NA|NA
CASRTLRSEQYF
TGTGCCAGCAGGACCCTCAGGTCCGAGCAGTACTTC
>TRBJ1-4|TRBV7-2|NA|NA
CASSPSPNSEKLFF
TGTGCCAGCAGCCCTTCCCCAAACAGCGAAAAACTGTTTTTT
>TRBJ1-5|TRBV27|NA|NA
CASLARASWQPQHF
TGTGCCAGTTTAGCCAGGGCCTCATGGCAGCCCCAGCATTTT
>TRBJ1-2|TRBV19|TRBD1|NA
CASNPDRDRANGYTF
TGTGCCAGTAACCCAGACCGGGACAGGGCTAATGGCTACACCTTC
>TRBJ2-2|TRBV4-2|NA|NA
CASSQALGQSNTGELFF
TGTGCCAGCAGCCAAGCCCTAGGACAATCGAACACCGGGGAGCTGTTTTTT
>TRBJ1-1|TRBV28|NA|NA
CASSRTQREAFF
TGTGCCAGCAGTAGGACACAACGAGAAGCTTTCTTT
>TRBJ2-6|TRBV11-2|NA|NA
CASWDTGANVLTF
TGTGCCAGCTGGGACACTGGGGCCAACGTCCTGACTTTC
>TRBJ2-3|TRBV6-1|TRBD2|NA
CASSLAGGIADTQYF
TGTGCCAGCAGCCTAGCGGGAGGCATAGCAGATACGCAGTATTTT
>TRBJ1-2|TRBV12-5|NA|NA
CASGRDRTMGYTF
TGTGCTAGTGGTCGCGACAGGACTATGGGCTACACCTTC
>TRBJ1-4|TRBV28|NA|NA
CASSLGVGVLNEKLFF
TGTGCCAGCAGCCTGGGGGTAGGGGTTCTTAATGAAAAACTGTTTTTT
>TRBJ1-2|TRBV7-2|NA|NA
CASSLDRRGNLGYTF
TGTGCCAGCAGCTTAGATCGCCGAGGTAACCTAGGCTACACCTTC
>TRBJ1-2|TRBV18|TRBD1|NA
CASSPPEGRGPGEYGYTF
TGTGCCAGCTCACCCCCGGAGGGCAGGGGGCCTGGCGAGTATGGCTACACCTTC
>TRBJ2-6|TRBV5-1|TRBD1|NA
CASSRQGAAGANVLTF
TGCGCCAGCAGCCGTCAGGGGGCGGCTGGGGCCAACGTCCTGACTTTC
>TRBJ1-1|TRBV29-1|TRBD1|NA
CSVSWDSFGTEAFF
TGCAGCGTTTCCTGGGACAGTTTCGGAACTGAAGCTTTCTTT
>TRBJ1-3|TRBV7-8|TRBD1|NA
CASSIRGQSSGNTIYF
TGTGCCAGCTCCATTAGGGGACAGAGCTCTGGAAACACCATATATTTT
>TRBJ1-1|TRBV7-2|NA|NA
CASSVQWGTEAFF
TGTGCCAGCAGCGTACAGTGGGGCACTGAAGCTTTCTTT
>TRBJ1-1|TRBV10-2|NA|NA
CATNLGGLGTEAFF
TGCGCCACCAACCTGGGGGGGTTGGGCACTGAAGCTTTCTTT
>TRBJ2-1|TRBV13|TRBD2|NA
CASSLGGGADWDRFF
TGTGCCAGCAGCTTAGGCGGGGGGGCCGATTGGGATAGGTTCTTC